The clone carrying this T cell receptor beta chain was picked up a small number of times. Its antigen is undetermined. This sample is part of a study of T cell repertoires in cytomegalovirus infection. Study-level background: The authors used CMV epitopes that were HLA-C-restricted (recently identified) and HLA-B-restricted (well studied). A matching HLA type, together with CMV infection, was signaled by public TCR beta signatures. Findings of the study overall: The response measured ex vivo was dominated by TCR beta clonotypes (HLA-C-restricted and CMV-specific).

From the reads, TCRdb called clonotypes with MiXCR, one entry per CDR3 protein. The data show about 770,000 distinct CDR3 sequences, 25% to 35% seen once. Trimming took 5 bases from V and 10 from J, leaving 9 bases between them. This CDR3 region has 11 residues. Germline CDR1 reads SEHNR; CDR2 reads FQNEAQ (reference sequence). The TCR sequence derives from a human donor in good health (CMV status not recorded). Some clones in this sample may be carry-over from other donors' samples. V usage is TRBV7-9 and J usage is TRBJ2-1; D ambiguous. This specimen consisted of cultured CD8+ T cells from PBMCs, obtained from culture after CMV antigen stimulation. In nucleotides, the CDR3 is TGTGCCAGCAGCCTTGACTGGGAGCAGTTCTTC. It is translated as CASSLDWEQFF.